What follows are 16 T cell receptor beta chains derived from one specimen sequenced in a study of control samples from healthy donors and cancer patients. TCRdb's table, derived via immunoSEQ multiplex PCR, lists solely in-frame clones and lacks some. The repertoire holds under 150,000 clones, around 96% seen once, with less than 4.5% in the top ten. The material sequenced was blood. The origin of the receptors is a man under 40 in good health.

This chain uses TRBV3-1 (or the pseudogene TRBV3-2) with TRBJ2-7, with 7 bases fitting TRBD1. The V gene end was trimmed by 4 bases and the J gene end by 6 bases; junction bases not matched to a gene: 9. Germline V gives CDR1 LGHDT, CDR2 YNNKEL (reference sequence). The CDR3 covers 14 residues. CDR3 nucleotides: TGTGCCAGCAGCCCATGGACAGGATCCCTCGAGCAGTACTTC. Protein product: CASSPWTGSLEQYF.

The CDR3 region has the DNA TGCGCCAGCAGCTTGGAGGGGAGCTCCTACGAGCAGTACTTC. Translated: CASSLEGSSYEQYF. The genes are TRBV5-1 and TRBJ2-7; TRBD1 or TRBD2 may be the D gene (5 bases each). Per germline, CDR1 SGHRS and CDR2 YFSETQ. V lost 0 bases to trimming and J lost 0 bases, with 7 bases between them. This CDR3 region has 14 residues.

The chain joins TRBV27 to TRBJ1-5; the D is unclear. This CDR3 comprises 13 residues. Deletions cut 3 bases from V and 6 bases from J, with 9 bases between. The germline V gene has CDR1 MNHEY and CDR2 SMNVEV (reference sequence). The CDR3 region is CASSLASRQPQHF. The DNA of the CDR3 is TGTGCCAGCAGTTTGGCTTCTCGTCAGCCCCAGCATTTT.

This chain joins TRBV4-1 and TRBJ1-4, with 8 bases aligning to TRBD1. The junction had 8 bases not matched to a gene; V was cut back by 3 bases and J by 8 bases. The CDR3 is 15 amino acids. The V gene's germline CDR1 is MGHRA and CDR2 YSYEKL. The chain's CDR3 is CASSHLGQEGEKLFF. The DNA of the CDR3 is TGCGCCAGCAGCCACCTGGGACAGGAGGGGGAAAAACTGTTTTTT.

The chain carries TRBV9 and TRBJ2-5; 7 bases agree with TRBD1. Germline values: CDR1 SGDLS, CDR2 YYNGEE. This CDR3 spans 15 amino acids. The J segment lost 2 bases and the V segment lost 3 bases, leaving 7 bases of the junction unmatched. DNA for the CDR3: TGTGCCAGCAGCGCACACGACAGGGCTCAAGAGACCCAGTACTTC. Its protein product is CASSAHDRAQETQYF.

This chain joins TRBV12-5 and TRBJ1-1; possibly TRBD1 for D (5 bases). The CDR3 is 14 residues long. In germline, CDR1 is LGHNT, CDR2 FRNRAP. Trimming removed 1 base at V and 1 base at J, with 7 bases between. CDR3: CASGLEGRNTEAFF. CDR3 nucleotide sequence: TGTGCTAGTGGTTTGGAGGGGAGGAACACTGAAGCTTTCTTT.

The chain joins TRBV30 to TRBJ1-6; D unresolved. Germline V gene sequence: CDR1 GTSNPN, CDR2 SVGIG (reference sequence). Deletions cut 0 bases from V and 6 bases from J, with 12 bases between. The CDR3 runs to 15 residues. The DNA of the CDR3 is TGTGCCTGGAGTGTACTGGCAGTCCGTAATTCACCCCTCCACTTT. Translation gives CAWSVLAVRNSPLHF.

The chain links TRBV14 to TRBJ1-4; no definite D call. Germline CDR1 reads SGHDN; CDR2 reads FVKESK. CDR3 length equals 12 residues. V was clipped by 0 bases and J by 7 bases, with 3 bases between them. The CDR3 region is CASSQDAEKLFF. The DNA of the CDR3 is TGTGCCAGCAGCCAAGATGCTGAAAAACTGTTTTTT.

This chain links TRBV30 with TRBJ1-4, with D possibly being TRBD1 (5 bases). V lost 1 base, J lost 8 bases, and 14 bases lay in between. CDR1 is GTSNPN and CDR2 is SVGIG in the germline V gene (reference sequence). The length of the CDR3 is 14 residues. CDR3: CAWSAPNRGEKLFF. The CDR3 coding sequence is TGTGCCTGGAGTGCACCCAACCGGGGCGAAAAACTGTTTTTT.

The chain has TRBV7-9 and TRBJ2-1; TRBD2 matches at 13 bases. After removal of 1 base from V and 1 base from J, the junction contained 4 bases not matched to a gene. From germline, CDR1 is SEHNR and CDR2 FQNEAQ (reference sequence). This CDR3 region has 18 residues. Written as DNA, the CDR3 is TGTGCCAGCAGCTTAGATGGACTAGCGGGGGAATCCTACAATGAGCAGTTCTTC. The encoded protein is CASSLDGLAGESYNEQFF.

The chain carries TRBV7-9 and TRBJ2-1; 14 nucleotides line up with TRBD2. This CDR3 region has 15 residues. V lost 5 bases to trimming and J lost 10 bases; unmatched junction nucleotides: 7. Germline lookup yields CDR1 SEHNR and CDR2 FQNEAQ (reference sequence). The CDR3 region has the DNA TGTGCCAGCAGCCCCCGACTAGCGGGGGGGCCCGAGCAGTTCTTC. This codes for CASSPRLAGGPEQFF.

The J gene is TRBJ1-1, the V gene TRBV12-3 or TRBV12-4; D is perhaps TRBD1 (6 bases). V lost 6 bases, J lost 4 bases, and 12 bases lay in between. The CDR3 loop spans 13 amino acids. CDR3 nucleotides: TGTGCCAGCAGAGAAGGGGGAATCACTGAAGCTTTCTTT. Amino acid sequence: CASREGGITEAFF.

This clone came up once. The chain joins TRBV19 to TRBJ1-1; tentative D call: TRBD1 (5 bases). Germline V gene lookup returns CDR1 LNHDA and CDR2 SQIVND (reference sequence). V lost 6 bases and J 7 bases, leaving 18 bases between the germline ends. The CDR3 spans 14 residues. CDR3 DNA: TGTGCCAGTAGAGGGGACGGCCACACAAGTGAAGCTTTCTTT. This sequence encodes CASRGDGHTSEAFF. The whole variable domain, remainder taken from reference TRBV19 and TRBJ1-1, is DGGITQSPKYLFRKEGQNVTLSCEQNLNHDAMYWYRQDPGQGLRLIYYSQIVNDFQKGDIAEGYSVSREKKESFPLTVTSAQKNPTAFYLCASRGDGHTSEAFFGQGTRLTVV.

The chain carries TRBV5-1 and TRBJ1-1; D call uncertain. Germline CDR1 reads SGHRS; CDR2 reads YFSETQ. The CDR3 is made up of 15 amino acids. Trimming removed 2 bases from V and 0 bases from J, with 11 bases in between. DNA for the CDR3: TGCGCCAGCAGCTTTCAGGCGGGATTGAACACTGAAGCTTTCTTT. Translated: CASSFQAGLNTEAFF.

The chain has TRBV7-2 and TRBJ1-5; D not certain. The CDR3 spans 16 residues. V lost 1 base to trimming and J lost 3 bases, with 13 bases between them. CDR1 is SGHTA and CDR2 is FQGNSA in the germline V gene. CDR3 nucleotides: TGTGCCAGCAGCTTAGACTCGGGCCGTTACAATCAGCCCCAGCATTTT. It encodes CASSLDSGRYNQPQHF.

This chain connects TRBV6-1 to TRBJ1-3, with a possible D match to TRBD1 (5 bases). V lost 0 bases and J 4 bases, leaving 7 bases between the germline ends. CDR1 and CDR2 (germline): MNHNS, SASEGT. There are 14 residues in the CDR3. Here the CDR3 DNA reads TGTGCCAGCAGTGAAGCGGGGGACGGAAACACCATATATTTT. It encodes CASSEAGDGNTIYF.